This T cell receptor beta chain comes out of a study of blood T cell repertoires in COVID-19. Authors' methods: Amplification with reference gene primers provided the estimates of nucleated cell counts. The method was immunoSEQ multiplex PCR; TCRdb's version includes in-frame clones alone and lacks a portion of them. V and J calls and clone size are given by that table; D and trimming were obtained from the DNA. The sample holds under 200,000 clones, around nine tenths seen once. This sequence originates from a woman in her 70s with COVID-19, enrolled during active disease. What was sequenced was peripheral blood.

The CDR3: CASSLSGGNNQPQHF. CDR3 DNA sequence: TGTGCCAGCAGTTTATCAGGGGGCAACAATCAGCCCCAGCATTTT. The chain couples TRBV28 to TRBJ1-5, with 8 positions matching TRBD1. The germline gives CDR1 MDHEN, CDR2 SYDVKM. V shed 1 base, J shed 3 bases, and the junction held 2 bases outside the gene matches. This CDR3 is built from 15 residues.